This T cell receptor beta chain is drawn from a study of response to subunit inactivated influenza vaccine. Study results and limitations: The authors offered the suggestion that each seasonal influenza vaccination recruits few new T cells.

V shed 4 bases and J shed 9 bases, with 16 bases lying between them. This CDR3 has 14 residues. In germline, CDR1 is LGHNA, CDR2 YSLEER. This clonotype was found a few times. Its matching antigen is unknown. Each CDR3 protein gets one entry after TCRdb re-called the RT-PCR reads with MiXCR. The sample comprises 650,000 or so distinct CDR3 sequences, 14% of which are singletons, and around 7.6% rests with the top ten. The rearrangement joins TRBV4-3 to TRBJ2-4, with D possibly TRBD1 on 6 matching bases. The receptor was derived from a middle-aged man who received an inactivated influenza vaccine. Sequences were derived from PBMCs from blood, sampled 14 to 15 days before vaccination. The CDR3 sequence is CASSLEQGMGIQYF. The CDR3 region has the DNA TGCGCCAGCAGCCTCGAACAGGGTATGGGCATTCAGTACTTC.